The source of this TCR beta chain is a study of T cells in Graves' hyperthyroidism and ophthalmopathy. No ophthalmopathy progression within 18 months constituted stable Graves' hyperthyroidism. The CDR3 regions of TCR beta were amplified from RNA transcripts. Primed by the HTBI set, a first-round RT-PCR was run on the TCR CDR3. TCRdb re-called the multiplex PCR reads with MiXCR, one entry per CDR3 protein. This table holds roughly 700,000 distinct CDR3 sequences, 30% to 40% found once. V lost 5 bases, J lost 6 bases, and 12 bases stayed unmatched. CDR1 and CDR2 (germline): MGHDK, SYGVNS. The CDR3 spans 15 residues.

The sample comprised blood. The TCR was taken from a woman aged 35 to 49 with Graves' hyperthyroidism. The J gene is TRBJ1-1, the V gene TRBV25-1; 7 bases line up with TRBD1. CDR3 protein: CASSPLTGMDPEAFF. The CDR3 DNA reads as TGTGCCAGCAGTCCCCTGACAGGGATGGACCCTGAAGCTTTCTTT.